This paragraph reports one TCR beta chain. Its antigen is not known. The data originate from a study of cytomegalovirus exposure and HLA in healthy donors. The study's findings and limits: There were several of the most significant clusters that appeared linked to common viral pathogens in a later analysis. There were a few CMV-associated chains whose specificity for CMV antigens was confirmed in vitro.

The study ran its PCR with 60 Vbeta and 13 Jbeta primers. TCRdb keeps only in-frame clones here, not all; method: immunoSEQ multiplex PCR. Of about 120,000 clones listed, roughly 82% were seen once; the top ten hold 9.5% to 13%. V shed 4 bases, J shed 5 bases, and the junction held 7 bases outside the gene matches. Looked up from germline, CDR1 is SGHRS and CDR2 is YFSETQ. The CDR3 has 14 amino acids. The sequence was obtained from a man in his forties in good health and CMV-seropositive. Sequenced input: PBMCs. The V call is TRBV5-1, the J call TRBJ2-7, with 9 nucleotides matching TRBD1. DNA for the CDR3: TGCGCCAGCAGCCGGGACAGGGCGGGGGACGAGCAGTACTTC. This encodes CASSRDRAGDEQYF.